This T cell receptor beta chain was profiled in a study of T cell responses to AZD1222 COVID-19 vaccine. Across the whole study: Second doses at about 4 or about 12 weeks were pooled.

Study-level points and caveats: Donors were chiefly white British, with a greater number of females, and clonal diversity was perhaps underestimated. In all cases, repertoires were sampled only after the peak T cell response.

Worth noting for this clone: Its matching antigen is unknown.

The assay was immunoSEQ multiplex PCR, and TCRdb's table has in-frame clones only and misses some. The sample includes approximately 97,000 clones, about 88% of them seen just once. Germline CDR1 is SQVTM and CDR2 is ANQGSEA. V shed 8 bases and J 5 bases; nucleotides not matched to a gene: 13. CDR3 size: 14 residues. The chain is built from TRBV29-1 and TRBJ2-7; 9 positions agree with TRBD1. The material sequenced was peripheral blood, taken on day 0 of AZD1222 vaccination. The TCR sequence derives from an adult in good health. CDR3 residues: CSILVGTGRDEQYF. CDR3 sequence (DNA): TGCAGCATCCTAGTCGGGACAGGGAGGGACGAGCAGTACTTC.